This TCR beta chain was captured in a study of breast tumors, draining lymph nodes, adjacent tissues. This clonotype was seen at least ten times. Each CDR3 protein gets one entry after TCRdb re-called the multiplex PCR reads with MiXCR. This table has hundreds of thousands of distinct CDR3 sequences, about 32% appearing once. Samples came from axillary lymph nodes draining the breast cancer. This CDR3 has 16 residues. The germline gives CDR1 LGHDT, CDR2 YNNKEL (reference sequence). Trimming took off 3 bases at V and 3 bases at J, with 17 bases between the two ends. Specimen: axillary lymph node tissue. This sequence originates from a female donor with breast cancer. Some clones in this sample may be carry-over from other donors' samples. This chain uses TRBV3-1 with TRBJ2-5, with D possibly TRBD1 on 6 matching bases. In DNA form, the CDR3 reads TGTGCCAGCAGCCACCCTTACGGGCAGGGGAAAGAGACCCAGTACTTC. It encodes CASSHPYGQGKETQYF.